This is a list of T cell receptor beta chains from one sample in a study of vaccination and CD4 T cells after COVID-19. Each CDR3 protein gets one entry after TCRdb re-called the PCR reads with MiXCR. The data show approximately 11,000 distinct CDR3 sequences, 76% seen once. Their antigens are not known. Sequencing was performed on CD4+ T cells from blood, cultured in vitro. The receptors originated from a human donor who had recovered from COVID-19. CDR3s include the opening cysteine and the closing phenylalanine or tryptophan. D genes are given only for firm matches. Size values are once, few and many counts, or a class for expanded clones, and some rows have none.

D	size	V	J	CDR3	DNA
-	-	TRBV6-1	TRBJ1-4	CASNRKGANGEKLFF	TGTGCCAGCAATAGGAAAGGGGCCAACGGAGAAAAACTGTTTTTT
TRBD1	-	TRBV20-1	TRBJ1-5	CSARTGGNQPQHF	TGCAGTGCCCGGACAGGCGGCAATCAGCCCCAGCATTTT
-	few	TRBV20-1	TRBJ1-5	CSARGIGQPQHF	TGCAGTGCTAGGGGGATAGGTCAGCCCCAGCATTTT
-	-	TRBV6-4	TRBJ1-2	CASTPRGDGYGYTF	TGTGCCAGCACGCCCAGGGGAGATGGCTATGGCTACACCTTC
-	once	TRBV20-1	TRBJ1-5	CSAKRTRGLLDQPQHF	TGCAGTGCCAAAAGGACACGCGGGCTCCTCGATCAGCCCCAGCATTTT
-	-	TRBV20-1	TRBJ1-2	CSARRSDGAGYTF	TGCAGTGCCAGACGCTCGGACGGAGCTGGCTACACCTTC
-	-	TRBV20-1	TRBJ1-4	CSARDLAGHYNEKLFF	TGCAGTGCTAGAGATCTGGCAGGGCACTATAATGAGAAACTGTTTTTT
-	-	TRBV10-3	TRBJ1-2	CAISESVGVNGYTF	TGTGCCATCAGTGAGTCTGTGGGAGTCAATGGCTACACCTTC
TRBD1	once	TRBV12-3/TRBV12-4	TRBJ1-5	CASSSGTGSQPQHF	TGTGCCAGCAGTTCCGGGACAGGGAGTCAGCCCCAGCATTTT
-	-	TRBV7-8	TRBJ2-1	CASTRDYNEQFF	TGTGCCAGCACCCGGGACTACAATGAGCAGTTCTTC
-	few	TRBV7-3	TRBJ2-1	CASSSNSPVLGNEQFF	TGTGCCAGCAGCTCGAACTCACCGGTCCTGGGAAATGAGCAGTTCTTC